These 18 T cell receptor beta chains came from one sample sequenced in a study of blood T cells in healthy people across ages. The use of a sample-barcoded 5' primer and a J-beta primer mix characterized a second PCR of about 6 to 11 cycles. TCRdb re-called the 5' RACE reads through MiXCR, storing one row per CDR3 protein. This table holds 450,000 to 700,000 distinct CDR3 sequences, 27% found once. What was sequenced was blood. The receptors here all came from a woman between 65 and 79 years old in good health.

There are a few counts of this clonotype. The V call is TRBV12-3 or TRBV12-4, the J call TRBJ2-4; D gene uncertain. V was cut by 4 bases and J by 3 bases, with 7 bases left in between. This CDR3 comprises 13 residues. The CDR3 DNA reads TGTGCCAGCAGTTCTCACAGCAAAAACATTCAGTACTTC. Protein sequence: CASSSHSKNIQYF.

The V and J genes are TRBV7-9 and TRBJ2-1; perhaps TRBD2 as D (6 bases). Germline loops: CDR1 SEHNR, CDR2 FQNEAQ (reference sequence). Trimming cost V 5 bases and J 3 bases, with 14 bases left between them. The CDR3 has 15 residues. This CDR3 reads CASSATGLLYNEQFF. The CDR3 DNA reads TGTGCCAGCAGCGCGACGGGACTCCTCTACAATGAGCAGTTCTTC.

This chain's CDR3 is CASSQGQALIYGYTF. CDR3 DNA sequence: TGTGCCAGCAGCCAAGGGCAGGCGTTGATCTATGGCTACACCTTC. This sequence joins TRBV3-1 and TRBJ1-2; no definite D call. The V end was cut by 1 base, the J end by 4 bases, with 13 bases between. The CDR3 consists of 15 residues. CDR1 LGHDT and CDR2 YNNKEL come from the germline V gene (reference sequence).

As to this clonotype: An end of the junction does not agree with germline; a read error may underlie this. The chain carries TRBV27 and TRBJ1-3; perhaps TRBD1 as D (6 bases). The CDR3 spans 15 residues. CDR1 and CDR2 (germline): MNHEY, SMNVEV (reference sequence). As DNA, the CDR3 is TGTACCAGCAGTTTTTCCGGGGGGCCTGGAAACACCATATATTTT. This translates into CTSSFSGGPGNTIYF.

Note on this clonotype: A read error is likely, as this CDR3 ends without the conserved phenylalanine or tryptophan. The chain is built from TRBV20-1 and TRBJ2-5; D tentatively fits TRBD1 or TRBD2 (5 bases each). The CDR3 spans 13 residues. V was pared by 3 bases and J by 5 bases, with 13 bases between. Germline assignment: CDR1 DFQATT and CDR2 SNEGSKA (reference sequence). CDR3 protein: CSASRGRRETQYL. The CDR3 nucleotides read TGCAGTGCTAGCCGGGGCCGGCGGGAGACCCAGTACCTC.

The rearrangement links TRBV10-3 to TRBJ2-5; 8 nucleotides align to TRBD1. This CDR3 spans 14 amino acids. The junction had 8 bases not matched to a gene; V was cut back by 6 bases and J by 5 bases. CDR1 and CDR2 from the germline V gene are ENHRY and SYGVKD. CDR3 loop: CAISYGQGSETQYF. For the CDR3, the DNA is TGTGCCATCAGCTACGGACAGGGATCGGAGACCCAGTACTTC.

This clonotype was picked up a small number of times. V gene TRBV20-1 combines with J gene TRBJ2-5; 10 bases fit TRBD2. This CDR3 region has 14 residues. CDR1 DFQATT and CDR2 SNEGSKA come from the germline V gene (reference sequence). With 5 bases clipped from V and 2 bases from J, the junction kept 5 bases outside the gene matches. The CDR3 reads CSAGGTSAQETQYF. CDR3 nucleotides: TGCAGTGCTGGTGGGACTAGCGCTCAAGAGACCCAGTACTTC.

This clonotype has at least ten counts. The V gene is TRBV29-1, the J gene TRBJ2-7; possibly TRBD1 or TRBD2 for D (6 bases each). Germline-derived CDR1 and CDR2 are SQVTM and ANQGSEA. This CDR3 is built from 12 residues. Trimming shortened V by 1 base and J by 7 bases, and 11 bases separated the two germline ends. CDR3 in DNA: TGCAGCGTTGAAGGGGGGGCGCGAGAGCAGTACTTC. Its protein is CSVEGGAREQYF.

The chain recombines TRBV5-1 with TRBJ2-3; TRBD1 matches 7 bases. V lost 4 bases to trimming and J lost 4 bases; unmatched junction nucleotides: 9. There are 15 residues in the CDR3. Germline-derived CDR1 and CDR2 are SGHRS and YFSETQ. As DNA, the CDR3 is TGCGCCAGCAGCATCGAGGGGGCTGGGTCAGATACGCAGTATTTT. It is translated as CASSIEGAGSDTQYF.

The table lists this clonotype with a few counts. Germline is not matched at one junction end, which may reflect a read error. The chain links TRBV20-1 to TRBJ1-2, with 9 bases lining up with TRBD1. Germline V gene sequence: CDR1 DFQATT, CDR2 SNEGSKA (reference sequence). The CDR3 length is 14 residues. CDR3 sequence reads: CGAGPGQGRNGYTF. In DNA form, the CDR3 reads TGCGGTGCCGGTCCCGGACAGGGGCGGAATGGCTACACCTTC.

The genes are TRBV19 and TRBJ2-2; the match to TRBD1 covers 7 bases. CDR1 and CDR2 (germline): LNHDA, SQIVND (reference sequence). Losses at the gene ends were 3 bases for V and 1 base for J; bases not matched to a gene: 2. There are 15 residues in the CDR3. The CDR3 loop is CASSIQGVNTGELFF. CDR3 sequence (DNA): TGTGCCAGTAGTATCCAGGGGGTGAACACCGGGGAGCTGTTTTTT.

The gene calls are TRBV7-8 and TRBJ1-6; 8 nucleotides align to TRBD1. The germline CDR1 and CDR2 sequences are SGHVS and FQNEAQ. V lost 6 bases and J lost 7; bases outside the gene matches: 11. The CDR3 is made up of 16 amino acids. CDR3: CASSQPDRGTNSPLHF. The CDR3 nucleotides are TGTGCCAGCAGTCAACCCGACAGGGGAACGAATTCACCCCTCCACTTT.

This clonotype was picked up a small number of times. The rearrangement joins TRBV12-3 or TRBV12-4 to TRBJ1-1, with TRBD1 as a possible D gene (5 bases). This CDR3 comprises 11 residues. Trimming removed 8 bases from V and 4 bases from J, with 8 bases in between. The CDR3 protein is CASGRGTEAFF. CDR3 nucleotide sequence: TGTGCCAGCGGGAGGGGCACTGAAGCTTTCTTT.

This clonotype was seen a handful of times. The rearrangement joins TRBV4-3 to TRBJ1-2; 8 bases map to TRBD1. V dropped 1 base and J dropped 4; count of bases not matched to a gene: 8. Germline values: CDR1 LGHNA, CDR2 YSLEER. CDR3 length: 16 residues. Here the CDR3 DNA reads TGCGCCAGCAGCCAAGGTGTTGCAGGGGGCGCCTATGGCTACACCTTC. This translates into CASSQGVAGGAYGYTF.

The genes are TRBV20-1 and TRBJ2-5, with 13 bases identical to TRBD2. The trim removed 5 bases at V and 4 bases at J, leaving 7 bases unmatched. The CDR3 contains 15 residues. CDR1 and CDR2 (germline): DFQATT, SNEGSKA (reference sequence). The CDR3: CSARWTSGGPETQYF. The CDR3 DNA is TGCAGTGCTCGTTGGACTAGCGGGGGACCAGAGACCCAGTACTTC.

This clonotype was recorded at least ten times. The chain uses TRBV7-7 and TRBJ2-2, with 7 bases aligning to TRBD1. The CDR3 extends over 15 amino acids. In germline, CDR1 is SSHAT, CDR2 FNYEAQ (reference sequence). V trimming: 5 bases; J trimming: 5 bases; junction bases outside the gene matches: 8. CDR3 coding DNA: TGTGCCAGCAGCCAACAGGGGTTTGGGACCGGGGAGCTGTTTTTT. Translating it yields CASSQQGFGTGELFF.

This clonotype was recorded a few times. The gene calls are TRBV6-1 and TRBJ2-7; D might be TRBD1 (5 bases). The length of the CDR3 is 15 residues. The germline gives CDR1 MNHNS, CDR2 SASEGT. The V and J ends lost 6 bases and 0 bases respectively, with 15 bases between them. CDR3 in DNA: TGTGCCAGCAGCAAGGGGTCGGCAGACTCCTACGAGCAGTACTTC. As protein: CASSKGSADSYEQYF.

The V call is TRBV29-1, the J call TRBJ2-4; D is perhaps TRBD1 or TRBD2 (6 bases each). Looked up from germline, CDR1 is SQVTM and CDR2 is ANQGSEA. CDR3 length: 15 amino acids. Trimming took 7 bases from V and 7 from J, leaving 23 bases between them. Here the CDR3 DNA reads TGCAGCGGGGTCGGGGGCGACTCCCTCCGGAACATTCAGTACTTC. Residues: CSGVGGDSLRNIQYF.